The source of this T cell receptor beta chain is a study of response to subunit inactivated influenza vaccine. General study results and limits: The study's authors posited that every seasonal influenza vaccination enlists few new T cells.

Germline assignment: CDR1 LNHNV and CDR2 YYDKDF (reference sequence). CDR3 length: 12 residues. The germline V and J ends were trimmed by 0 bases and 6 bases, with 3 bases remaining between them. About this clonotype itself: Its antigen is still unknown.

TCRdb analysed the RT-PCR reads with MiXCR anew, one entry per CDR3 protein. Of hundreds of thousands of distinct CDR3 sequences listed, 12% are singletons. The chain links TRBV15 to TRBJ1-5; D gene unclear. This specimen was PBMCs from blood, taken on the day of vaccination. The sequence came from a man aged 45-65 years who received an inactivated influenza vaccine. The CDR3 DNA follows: TGTGCCACCAGCAGAGATACTCAGCCCCAGCATTTT. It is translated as CATSRDTQPQHF.